The T cell receptor beta chain under discussion was sequenced for a study of blood T cell repertoires in COVID-19. Only in-frame clones appear in the TCRdb table, and some are missing; sequencing was by immunoSEQ multiplex PCR. This sample has some 88,000 clones, with roughly nine tenths found just once. This clone has a single count. CDR3 length equals 18 residues. Trimming removed 0 bases from V and 5 bases from J; junction bases left unmatched: 12. CDR1 and CDR2 from the germline V gene are MGHRA and YSYEKL. The TCR comes from a human donor with active COVID-19. The donor label of this sample is uncertain. What was sequenced was peripheral blood. The rearrangement links TRBV4-1 to TRBJ2-5; the match to TRBD2 covers 10 bases. The CDR3 region is CASSQDQGAGGTRETQYF. The CDR3 nucleotides read TGCGCCAGCAGCCAAGATCAGGGAGCGGGGGGGACCCGGGAGACCCAGTACTTC.